The 20 T cell receptor beta chains below were found in one sample sequenced in a study of blood T cell repertoires in COVID-19. Profiled with immunoSEQ multiplex PCR; TCRdb holds only in-frame clones, not every one. The table records fewer than 350,000 clones, 80% to 90% of them present only once. The specimen sequenced was PBMCs or T cells enriched from blood (not recorded which). All receptors come from a woman between 25 and 40 years old with acute COVID-19.

The chain is built from TRBV18 and TRBJ1-4; D is possibly TRBD1 (5 bases). The V gene's germline CDR1 is KGHSH and CDR2 LQKENI. V shed 3 bases and J shed 7 bases, with 12 bases lying between them. CDR3 size: 14 residues. The CDR3 coding sequence is TGTGCCAGCTCACCGGACATGCTTGGTGAAAAACTGTTTTTT. The encoded protein is CASSPDMLGEKLFF.

The chain joins TRBV19 to TRBJ1-2; D not certain. The germline V and J ends were trimmed by 0 bases and 5 bases, with 4 bases remaining between them. The CDR3 has 12 residues. Looked up from germline, CDR1 is LNHDA and CDR2 is SQIVND (reference sequence). As DNA, the CDR3 is TGTGCCAGTAGTATAGAATCGTATGGCTACACCTTC. Translation gives CASSIESYGYTF.

This clone was counted a few times. This sequence joins TRBV7-9 and TRBJ2-1; D is unresolved. Germline CDR1 and CDR2: SEHNR and FQNEAQ (reference sequence). With 1 base removed from V and 0 bases from J, the gap between germline ends came to 7 bases. The CDR3 loop spans 15 amino acids. The CDR3 DNA is TGTGCCAGCAGCTTAGGTCAGAACTCCTACAATGAGCAGTTCTTC. Translated, it gives CASSLGQNSYNEQFF.

V is TRBV28 and J is TRBJ2-3, with D unclear. V lost 2 bases and J lost 2, with 2 bases in between. This CDR3 is 12 amino acids long. Looked up from germline, CDR1 is MDHEN and CDR2 is SYDVKM. The CDR3 is CASSLLTDTQYF. The CDR3 DNA reads TGTGCCAGCAGTTTACTCACAGATACGCAGTATTTT.

The rearrangement uses TRBV28 and TRBJ1-4; D possibly corresponds to TRBD1 (5 bases). The V gene lost 6 bases and the J gene lost 6 bases, with 14 bases spanning the gap. In germline, CDR1 is MDHEN, CDR2 SYDVKM. CDR3 length: 14 residues. CDR3 in DNA: TGTGCCAGCAGCACCGGAGGGGTCGATGAAAAACTGTTTTTT. As protein: CASSTGGVDEKLFF.

The rearrangement uses TRBV5-1 and TRBJ2-5, with 7 bases matching TRBD2. The CDR3 has 16 residues. Trimming cost V 0 bases and J 3 bases; bases outside gene matches: 8. From germline, CDR1 is SGHRS and CDR2 YFSETQ. The CDR3 bases are TGCGCCAGCAGCTTGGGACTAGCCGGGACGGAAGAGACCCAGTACTTC. Its protein product is CASSLGLAGTEETQYF. The full variable domain, with the rest looked up from reference TRBV5-1 and TRBJ2-5, is KAGVTQTPRYLIKTRGQQVTLSCSPISGHRSVSWYQQTPGQGLQFLFEYFSETQRNKGNFPGRFSGRQFSNSRSEMNVSTLELGDSALYLCASSLGLAGTEETQYFGPGTRLLVL.

The chain recombines TRBV15 with TRBJ2-3; 8 nucleotides align to TRBD1. Trimming took 11 bases from V and 5 from J; bases not matched to a gene: 9. The germline V gene has CDR1 LNHNV and CDR2 YYDKDF (reference sequence). The CDR3 is made up of 13 amino acids. The CDR3 DNA sequence: TGTGCCGCCGGGGACAGGTTGAGAGATACGCAGTATTTT. Protein: CAAGDRLRDTQYF.

The rearrangement links TRBV19 to TRBJ2-2; 9 bases are shared with TRBD1. The CDR3 extends over 16 amino acids. The germline V gene has CDR1 LNHDA and CDR2 SQIVND (reference sequence). Trimming took 5 bases from V and 3 from J; bases not matched to a gene: 7. CDR3 sequence (DNA): TGTGCCAGTAGTTCCCGGACAGGGGAGGACACCGGGGAGCTGTTTTTT. Its translation is CASSSRTGEDTGELFF.

This clone was seen repeatedly, ten times or more. The genes are TRBV9 and TRBJ1-5; 7 nucleotides align to TRBD1. Germline loops: CDR1 SGDLS, CDR2 YYNGEE. This CDR3 is 13 amino acids long. Losses at the gene ends were 5 bases for V and 5 bases for J; bases not matched to a gene: 4. CDR3 nucleotides: TGTGCCAGCAGTCTTACAGGGGATCAGCCCCAGCATTTT. It codes for CASSLTGDQPQHF.

V usage is TRBV15 and J usage is TRBJ2-7, with 11 bases identical to TRBD1. V lost 2 bases and J lost 4; bases outside the gene matches: 4. This CDR3 comprises 15 residues. Germline V gene sequence: CDR1 LNHNV, CDR2 YYDKDF (reference sequence). Here the CDR3 DNA reads TGTGCCACCAGCAGACCCGGACAGGGGGCTTACGAGCAGTACTTC. Its translation is CATSRPGQGAYEQYF.

This chain joins TRBV5-1 and TRBJ2-3; TRBD1 matches 8 bases. Germline CDR1 is SGHRS and CDR2 is YFSETQ. Trimming at V came to 7 bases and at J to 3 bases, leaving 13 bases not matched to a gene. The CDR3 covers 16 residues. The CDR3 loop reads CASRQEPGGGTDTQYF. The DNA of the CDR3 is TGCGCCAGCCGGCAGGAGCCAGGGGGCGGGACAGATACGCAGTATTTT.

The rearrangement links TRBV19 to TRBJ1-5; D is possibly TRBD1 (5 bases). Germline V gene sequence: CDR1 LNHDA, CDR2 SQIVND (reference sequence). Trimming removed 4 bases from V and 3 bases from J, with 13 bases in between. This CDR3 has 15 residues. The CDR3 DNA sequence: TGTGCCAGTAGTAACGACCACAGGACCAATCAGCCCCAGCATTTT. Translation gives CASSNDHRTNQPQHF.

The J gene is TRBJ2-2, the V gene TRBV4-1; a possible D gene is TRBD2 (5 bases). CDR3 length: 17 amino acids. V dropped 4 bases and J dropped 2 bases, with 17 bases sitting between them. Looked up from germline, CDR1 is MGHRA and CDR2 is YSYEKL. The CDR3 spells CASSLAPLARNTGELFF. In DNA, the CDR3 is TGCGCCAGCAGCCTAGCCCCTCTAGCACGTAACACCGGGGAGCTGTTTTTT.

The chain is built from TRBV6-5 and TRBJ2-7; the D gene is possibly TRBD1 (6 bases). The CDR3 is 13 residues long. V was shortened by 5 bases and J by 3 bases, with 11 bases between the two germline ends. Looked up from germline, CDR1 is MNHEY and CDR2 is SVGAGI. CDR3 DNA sequence: TGTGCCAGCAGTACAGGGAACGGCTACGAGCAGTACTTC. It encodes CASSTGNGYEQYF.

J is TRBJ1-2 and V is TRBV3-1 (or the pseudogene TRBV3-2); tentative D call: TRBD1 (6 bases). This CDR3 spans 12 amino acids. The germline V gene encodes CDR1 LGHDT and CDR2 YNNKEL (reference sequence). V lost 1 base, J lost 10 bases, and 10 bases lay in between. CDR3 amino acids: CASSQARGDYTF. DNA of the CDR3: TGTGCCAGCAGCCAAGCCAGGGGTGACTACACCTTC.

This rearrangement joins TRBV24-1 to TRBJ1-5, with a tentative D call TRBD1 (5 bases). Germline V gene lookup returns CDR1 KGHDR and CDR2 SFDVKD. Trimming left V 5 bases short and J 2 bases short, with 12 bases between. The CDR3 extends over 15 amino acids. CDR3 sequence (DNA): TGTGCCACCAGTGTTGGGGGGGTTGGCAATCAGCCCCAGCATTTT. Its translation: CATSVGGVGNQPQHF.

This sequence joins TRBV11-3 and TRBJ1-4; perhaps TRBD1 as D (5 bases). The CDR3 spans 13 residues. The germline CDR1 and CDR2 sequences are SGHNT and YENEEA. Trimming took 3 bases from V and 7 from J, leaving 9 bases between them. CDR3 nucleotide sequence: TGTGCCAGCAGCTTTTGGGGGGGTGAAAAACTGTTTTTT. Encoded protein: CASSFWGGEKLFF. The whole variable domain, filled in from reference TRBV11-3 and TRBJ1-4, reads EAGVVQSPRYKIIEKKQPVAFWCNPISGHNTLYWYLQNLGQGPELLIRYENEEAVDDSQLPKDRFSAERLKGVDSTLKIQPAELGDSAVYLCASSFWGGEKLFFGSGTQLSVL.

This chain's CDR3 is CASSQGQGNSPLHF. The CDR3 DNA follows: TGTGCCAGCAGCCAAGGACAGGGGAATTCACCCCTCCACTTT. V gene TRBV4-2 combines with J gene TRBJ1-6, with 8 bases fitting TRBD1. V trimming: 1 base; J trimming: 7 bases; junction bases outside the gene matches: 0. CDR1 is LGHNA and CDR2 is YNFKEQ in the germline V gene. The CDR3 has 14 residues.

This sequence joins TRBV6-5 and TRBJ1-1; TRBD1 might be the D (5 bases). The germline CDR1 and CDR2 sequences are MNHEY and SVGAGI. This CDR3 has 12 amino acids. The germline V and J ends were trimmed by 6 bases and 6 bases, with 11 bases remaining between them. This CDR3 reads CASSQWGAEAFF. In nucleotides, the CDR3 is TGTGCCAGCAGCCAATGGGGGGCTGAAGCTTTCTTT.

The chain recombines TRBV28 with TRBJ1-6; 9 bases align to TRBD1. J gave up 9 bases and V 0 bases, and 12 bases lay outside the gene matches. CDR1 is MDHEN and CDR2 is SYDVKM in the germline V gene. This CDR3 region has 18 residues. As DNA, the CDR3 is TGTGCCAGCAGTTTATGGGGGGACAGGGTTAGCCCAATTTCACCCCTCCACTTT. This gives the protein CASSLWGDRVSPISPLHF.